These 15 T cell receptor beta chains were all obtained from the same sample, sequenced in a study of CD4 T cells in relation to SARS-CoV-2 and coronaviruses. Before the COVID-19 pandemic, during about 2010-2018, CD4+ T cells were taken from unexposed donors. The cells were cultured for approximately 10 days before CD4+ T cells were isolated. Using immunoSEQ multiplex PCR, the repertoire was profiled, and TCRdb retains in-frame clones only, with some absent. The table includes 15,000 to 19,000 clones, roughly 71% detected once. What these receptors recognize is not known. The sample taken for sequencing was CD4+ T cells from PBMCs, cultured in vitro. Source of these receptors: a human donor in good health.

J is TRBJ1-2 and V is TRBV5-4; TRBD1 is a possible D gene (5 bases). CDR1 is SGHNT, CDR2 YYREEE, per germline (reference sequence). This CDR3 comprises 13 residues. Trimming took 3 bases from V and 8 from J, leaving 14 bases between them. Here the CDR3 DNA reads TGTGCCAGCAGCTCCGTCGGGGCGCACGGCTACACCTTC. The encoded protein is CASSSVGAHGYTF.

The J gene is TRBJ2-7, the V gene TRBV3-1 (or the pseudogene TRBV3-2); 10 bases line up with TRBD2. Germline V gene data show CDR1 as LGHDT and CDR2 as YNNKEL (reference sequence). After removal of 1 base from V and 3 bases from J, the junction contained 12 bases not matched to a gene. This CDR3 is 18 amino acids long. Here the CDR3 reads CASSQVVASGREGYEQYF. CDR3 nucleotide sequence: TGTGCCAGCAGCCAAGTCGTTGCTAGCGGGAGAGAAGGCTACGAGCAGTACTTC.

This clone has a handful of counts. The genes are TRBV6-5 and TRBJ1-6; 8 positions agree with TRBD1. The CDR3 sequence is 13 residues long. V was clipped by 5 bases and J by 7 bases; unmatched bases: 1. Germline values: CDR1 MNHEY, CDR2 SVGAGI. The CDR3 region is CASSRQGNSPLHF. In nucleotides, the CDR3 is TGTGCCAGCAGTCGACAGGGGAATTCACCCCTCCACTTT.

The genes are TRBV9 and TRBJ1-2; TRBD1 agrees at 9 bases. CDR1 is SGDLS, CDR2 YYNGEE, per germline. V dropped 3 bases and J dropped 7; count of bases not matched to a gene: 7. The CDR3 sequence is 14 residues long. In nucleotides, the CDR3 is TGTGCCAGCAGCGGACAGGGGGGATGGGGTGGCTACACCTTC. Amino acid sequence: CASSGQGGWGGYTF.

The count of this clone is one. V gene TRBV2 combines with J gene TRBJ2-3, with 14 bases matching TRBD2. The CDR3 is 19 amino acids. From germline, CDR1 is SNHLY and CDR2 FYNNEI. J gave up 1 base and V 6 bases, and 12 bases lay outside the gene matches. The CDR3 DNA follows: TGTGCCAGCAGGGCCGGACTAGCGGGAGGATGGGGCGGCACAGATACGCAGTATTTT. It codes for CASRAGLAGGWGGTDTQYF.

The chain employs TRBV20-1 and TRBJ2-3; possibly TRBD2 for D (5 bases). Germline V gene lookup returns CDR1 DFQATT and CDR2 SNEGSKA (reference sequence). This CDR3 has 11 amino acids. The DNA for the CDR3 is TGCAGCTCTGTGGGAGTGGATACGCAGTATTTT. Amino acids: CSSVGVDTQYF.

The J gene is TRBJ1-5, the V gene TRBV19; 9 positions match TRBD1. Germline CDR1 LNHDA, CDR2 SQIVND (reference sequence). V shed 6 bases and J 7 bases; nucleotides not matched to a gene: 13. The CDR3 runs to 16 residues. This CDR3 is CASRWGQGRSGQPQHF. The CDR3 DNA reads TGTGCCAGTAGATGGGGACAGGGCCGATCAGGACAGCCCCAGCATTTT.

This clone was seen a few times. The CDR3 DNA reads TGTGCCAGCAGCATACAGGGCCGGGTTTCCTACGAGCAGTACTTC. Translated, it gives CASSIQGRVSYEQYF. The V call is TRBV5-6, the J call TRBJ2-7, with D maybe TRBD1 (6 bases). CDR3 length: 15 amino acids. Between the trimmed V and J ends, which lost 4 bases and 1 base, there was a span of 15 bases. The germline V gene has CDR1 SGHDT and CDR2 YYEEEE. Combining the CDR3 with reference TRBV5-6 and TRBJ2-7 gives the whole variable domain DAGVTQSPTHLIKTRGQQVTLRCSPKSGHDTVSWYQQALGQGPQFIFQYYEEEERQRGNFPDRFSGHQFPNYSSELNVNALLLGDSALYLCASSIQGRVSYEQYFGPGTRLTVT.

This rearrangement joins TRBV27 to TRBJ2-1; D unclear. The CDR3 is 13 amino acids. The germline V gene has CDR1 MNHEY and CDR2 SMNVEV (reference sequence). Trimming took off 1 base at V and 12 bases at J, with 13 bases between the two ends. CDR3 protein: CASSLFRGDGQFF. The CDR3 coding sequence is TGTGCCAGCAGTTTATTTCGCGGCGACGGGCAGTTCTTC.

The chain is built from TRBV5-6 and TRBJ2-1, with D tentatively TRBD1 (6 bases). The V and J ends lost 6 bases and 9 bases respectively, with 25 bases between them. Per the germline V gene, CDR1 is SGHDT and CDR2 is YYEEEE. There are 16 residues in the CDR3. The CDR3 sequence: CASTPPLGFLGGEQFF. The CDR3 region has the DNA TGTGCCAGCACCCCTCCTCTAGGTTTCTTAGGGGGTGAGCAGTTCTTC.

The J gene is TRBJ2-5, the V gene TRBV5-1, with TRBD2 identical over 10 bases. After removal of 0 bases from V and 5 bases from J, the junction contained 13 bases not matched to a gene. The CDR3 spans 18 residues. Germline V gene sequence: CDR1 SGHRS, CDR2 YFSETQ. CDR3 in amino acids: CASSLGPAGGPGGETQYF. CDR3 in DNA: TGCGCCAGCAGCTTGGGCCCAGCGGGAGGGCCTGGGGGTGAGACCCAGTACTTC. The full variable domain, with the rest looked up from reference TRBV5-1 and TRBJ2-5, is KAGVTQTPRYLIKTRGQQVTLSCSPISGHRSVSWYQQTPGQGLQFLFEYFSETQRNKGNFPGRFSGRQFSNSRSEMNVSTLELGDSALYLCASSLGPAGGPGGETQYFGPGTRLLVL.

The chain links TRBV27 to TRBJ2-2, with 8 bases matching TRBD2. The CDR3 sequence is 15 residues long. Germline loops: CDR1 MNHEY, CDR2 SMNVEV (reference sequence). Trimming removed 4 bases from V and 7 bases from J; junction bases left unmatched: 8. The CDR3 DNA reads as TGTGCCAGCAGTTATCCCGGGAGGGCGGGCGGGGAGCTGTTTTTT. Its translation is CASSYPGRAGGELFF.

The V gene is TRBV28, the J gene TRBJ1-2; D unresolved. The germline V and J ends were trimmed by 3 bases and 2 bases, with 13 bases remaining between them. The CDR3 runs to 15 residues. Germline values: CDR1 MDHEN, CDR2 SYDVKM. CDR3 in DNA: TGTGCCAGCAGTTTTCGGGTCAAGCGAAACTATGGCTACACCTTC. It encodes CASSFRVKRNYGYTF.

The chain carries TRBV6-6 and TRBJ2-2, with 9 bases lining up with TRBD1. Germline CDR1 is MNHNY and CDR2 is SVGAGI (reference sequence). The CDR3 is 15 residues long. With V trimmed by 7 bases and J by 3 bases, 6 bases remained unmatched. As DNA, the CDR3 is TGTGCCAGCACCAAGGACAGGGGCGACACCGGGGAGCTGTTTTTT. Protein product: CASTKDRGDTGELFF.

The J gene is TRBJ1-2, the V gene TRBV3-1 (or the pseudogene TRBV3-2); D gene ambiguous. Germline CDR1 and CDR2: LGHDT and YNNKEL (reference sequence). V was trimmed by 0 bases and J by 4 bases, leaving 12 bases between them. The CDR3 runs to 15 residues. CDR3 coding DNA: TGTGCCAGCAGCCAAGATCACGGGGTGTCCTATGGCTACACCTTC. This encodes CASSQDHGVSYGYTF.